A single sample is the source of the 13 T cell receptor beta chains below, sequenced in a study of cytomegalovirus exposure and HLA in healthy donors. Use of 60 Vbeta and 13 Jbeta primers characterized the PCR. Here immunoSEQ multiplex PCR was the method, and the copy in TCRdb shows in-frame clones only, minus some. The sample shows some 190,000 clones, more than 70% of them seen only once. The sample taken for sequencing was PBMCs. The receptors come from a girl aged 10-17 years in good health and CMV-seropositive.

This clone appeared a few times. The chain combines TRBV5-6 with TRBJ2-7; D perhaps matches TRBD1 (6 bases). V was shortened by 2 bases and J by 0 bases, with 21 bases between the two germline ends. Per germline, CDR1 SGHDT and CDR2 YYEEEE. The CDR3 contains 18 residues. The CDR3 loop is CASSLSPWTAPSSYEQYF. CDR3 DNA sequence: TGTGCCAGCAGCTTATCTCCCTGGACAGCGCCCAGCTCCTACGAGCAGTACTTC.

This chain connects TRBV10-2 to TRBJ1-1, with D hard to call. Trimming stripped 2 bases from V and 1 base from J, with 5 bases between. CDR3 size: 13 residues. The germline V gene encodes CDR1 WSHSY and CDR2 SAAADI. The CDR3 here is CASSELSNTEAFF. The CDR3 bases are TGCGCCAGCAGTGAGCTCTCGAACACTGAAGCTTTCTTT.

Here the CDR3 reads CAWTYFTGELFF. The DNA for the CDR3 is TGTGCCTGGACCTACTTTACCGGGGAGCTGTTTTTT. The gene calls are TRBV30 and TRBJ2-2; no definite D call. The CDR3 totals 12 residues. Trimming shortened V by 4 bases and J by 5 bases, and 8 bases separated the two germline ends. CDR1 GTSNPN and CDR2 SVGIG come from the germline V gene (reference sequence). Combining the CDR3 with reference TRBV30 and TRBJ2-2 gives the whole variable domain SQTIHQWPATLVQPVGSPLSLECTVEGTSNPNLYWYRQAAGRGLQLLFYSVGIGQISSEVPQNLSASRPQDRQFILSSKKLLLSDSGFYLCAWTYFTGELFFGEGSRLTVL.

V is TRBV6-5 and J is TRBJ2-2; weak D call: TRBD1 (6 bases). V was trimmed by 4 bases and J by 2 bases, leaving 11 bases between them. CDR3 size: 15 residues. CDR1 and CDR2 (germline): MNHEY, SVGAGI. The CDR3 sequence: CASSWGHTNTGELFF. CDR3 in DNA: TGTGCCAGCAGTTGGGGACACACAAACACCGGGGAGCTGTTTTTT.

This clone was detected only once. This chain connects TRBV2 to TRBJ1-1; D is unclear. The germline V gene encodes CDR1 SNHLY and CDR2 FYNNEI. The CDR3 has 13 amino acids. Deletions cut 4 bases from V and 4 bases from J, with 10 bases between. CDR3 region: CASSGLAGTEAFF. DNA of the CDR3: TGTGCCAGCAGTGGGTTGGCAGGCACTGAAGCTTTCTTT.

The chain recombines TRBV5-1 with TRBJ2-1; TRBD2 matches 11 bases. In germline, CDR1 is SGHRS, CDR2 YFSETQ. Trimming took 3 bases from V and 2 from J; bases not matched to a gene: 4. CDR3 length equals 16 residues. The CDR3 nucleotides read TGCGCCAGCAGCTCGCCGACTAGCGGGGCCTACAATGAGCAGTTCTTC. Translated: CASSSPTSGAYNEQFF.

The chain has TRBV5-1 and TRBJ2-3; 12 nucleotides line up with TRBD2. V trimming: 4 bases; J trimming: 4 bases; junction bases outside the gene matches: 4. The germline V gene encodes CDR1 SGHRS and CDR2 YFSETQ. This CDR3 spans 15 amino acids. CDR3 residues: CASSHGLAGSDTQYF. CDR3 nucleotide sequence: TGCGCCAGCAGCCACGGACTAGCGGGATCAGATACGCAGTATTTT.

This chain uses TRBV7-9 with TRBJ1-4; possibly TRBD1 for D (5 bases). This CDR3 is 15 amino acids long. Germline assignment: CDR1 SEHNR and CDR2 FQNEAQ (reference sequence). Trimming shortened V by 1 base and J by 7 bases, and 13 bases separated the two germline ends. The CDR3 region is CASSLGTFWGEKLFF. In DNA, the CDR3 is TGTGCCAGCAGCTTAGGGACATTCTGGGGTGAAAAACTGTTTTTT.

The gene calls are TRBV29-1 and TRBJ2-3; D remains unclear. Germline V CDR1 and CDR2: SQVTM, ANQGSEA. The ends were cut back, 6 bases at V and 2 bases at J, with 12 bases in the middle. The CDR3 runs to 13 residues. The CDR3 coding sequence is TGCAGCGTCTTCGGGTCCCTCACAGATACGCAGTATTTT. It codes for CSVFGSLTDTQYF.

Remarks on this clone: The same CDR3 arises from other DNA sequences in this sample as well. The chain couples TRBV19 to TRBJ2-1, with D possibly being TRBD2 (6 bases). Trimming stripped 7 bases from V and 1 base from J, with 8 bases between. The CDR3 spans 13 residues. CDR1 and CDR2 (germline): LNHDA, SQIVND (reference sequence). CDR3 nucleotide sequence: TGTGCCAGTACGGGAGTGTCCTACAATGAGCAGTTCTTC. Protein sequence: CASTGVSYNEQFF.

This chain connects TRBV30 to TRBJ1-5, with D possibly matching TRBD1 (5 bases). Trimming shortened V by 3 bases and J by 9 bases, and 18 bases separated the two germline ends. The CDR3 loop spans 14 amino acids. Germline lookup yields CDR1 GTSNPN and CDR2 SVGIG (reference sequence). CDR3 sequence: CAWSPMAGVRPQHF. The CDR3, as DNA: TGTGCCTGGAGCCCGATGGCGGGGGTTCGGCCCCAGCATTTT.

The genes are TRBV6-1 and TRBJ2-1; tentative D call: TRBD2 (6 bases). Trimming pared 6 bases from V and 0 bases from J, leaving 12 bases between. The CDR3 covers 15 residues. Germline CDR1 and CDR2: MNHNS and SASEGT. The CDR3 here is CASSRGTVSYNEQFF. The CDR3, as DNA: TGTGCCAGCAGCCGGGGGACGGTCTCCTACAATGAGCAGTTCTTC.

The V gene is TRBV6-1, the J gene TRBJ2-7; D possibly corresponds to TRBD1 (5 bases). V was cut by 6 bases and J by 3 bases, with 15 bases left in between. This CDR3 comprises 14 residues. Germline CDR1 reads MNHNS; CDR2 reads SASEGT. CDR3 sequence: CASRGFLQGYEQYF. CDR3 sequence (DNA): TGTGCCAGCAGAGGCTTCCTCCAGGGCTACGAGCAGTACTTC.